This is a list of T cell receptor beta chains from one sample in a study of T-cell reconstitution after alpha-beta-depleted transplantation in children. TCRdb reanalysed the PCR reads using MiXCR and keeps one entry per CDR3 protein. The sample yields over 550,000 distinct CDR3 sequences, roughly a tenth seen once. The material sequenced was PBMCs from the stem cell graft donor, taken from the stem cell graft. All receptors come from a human donor who donated a stem cell graft to a child with acute myeloid leukemia. The CDR3 runs from the conserved cysteine through the conserved F or W. D genes are given only for firm matches. Clone size is not always given. Where it is, it says once, few, many or a class for expanded clones.

V gene,clone size,D gene,J gene,CDR3 DNA,CDR3 protein
TRBV12-3/TRBV12-4,-,-,TRBJ1-1,TGTGCCAGCAGTTTCGGACCGAACACTGAAGCTTTCTTT,CASSFGPNTEAFF
TRBV2,many,-,TRBJ2-2,TGTGCCACCCTCGGGGGACGGAGCAGGGGTAACACCGGGGAGCTGTTTTTT,CATLGGRSRGNTGELFF
TRBV12-3/TRBV12-4,few,TRBD2,TRBJ2-1,TGTGCCAGCACCAGACTCGCGACTAGCAGGACCTACAATGAGCAGTTCTTC,CASTRLATSRTYNEQFF
TRBV5-1,few,TRBD1,TRBJ1-1,TGCGCCAGCAGCTTGCAGGCCGGGACAGGGCTTGAAGCTTTCTTT,CASSLQAGTGLEAFF
TRBV12-3/TRBV12-4,-,-,TRBJ1-1,TGTGCCAGCAGCCATCCGCCAGGGTCTGTTTACCCGGACGAAGCTTTCTTT,CASSHPPGSVYPDEAFF
TRBV7-2,-,-,TRBJ2-7,TGTGCCAGCAGCTTAACATCTAGCGTTAATTACGAGCAGTACTTC,CASSLTSSVNYEQYF
TRBV24-1,-,-,TRBJ2-3,TGTGCCACCAGTGGCACCAGCGCGGGACGGTACACAGATACGCAGTATTTT,CATSGTSAGRYTDTQYF
TRBV5-6,many,TRBD1,TRBJ2-2,TGTGCCAGCAGCTATCGGACAGGCACAAACACCGGGGAGCTGTTTTTT,CASSYRTGTNTGELFF
TRBV14,many,-,TRBJ1-5,TGTGCCAGCAGCCAAGGAGACAGAAGCAATCAGCCCCAGCATTTT,CASSQGDRSNQPQHF
TRBV25-1,many,TRBD2,TRBJ2-7,TGTGCCACCGTAGCGGGTTTCAACGAGCAGTACTTC,CATVAGFNEQYF
TRBV10-3,many,-,TRBJ2-5,TGTGCCATCACTTCACAGGGTCAAGAGACCCAGTACTTC,CAITSQGQETQYF
TRBV5-1,many,-,TRBJ2-1,TGCGCCAGCAGCTTGAGGGTCCGGGAATATGAGCAGTTCTTC,CASSLRVREYEQFF
TRBV7-2,-,TRBD2,TRBJ2-7,TGTGCCAGCAGCCCGGATGCTAGCGGGTGGCTCTACGAGCAGTACTTC,CASSPDASGWLYEQYF
TRBV12-3/TRBV12-4,few,TRBD2,TRBJ2-4,TGTGCCAGCAGTCGCGGACTAGCGGGAGGGCCAGGGTACTTC,CASSRGLAGGPGYF
TRBV5-6,many,-,TRBJ1-5,TGTGCCAGCAGCTTGAAGGGGAGGGCAGGACTCAATCAGCCCCAGCATTTT,CASSLKGRAGLNQPQHF
TRBV3-1,-,TRBD2,TRBJ2-7,TGTGCCAGCAGCCTCCTCGGGGGACTAGCGGGAGATAGTTCCTACGAGCAGTACTTC,CASSLLGGLAGDSSYEQYF
TRBV12-3/TRBV12-4,many,-,TRBJ2-7,TGTGCCAGCAGTACGATTCGGGGTGCTGAGCAGTACTTC,CASSTIRGAEQYF
TRBV7-9,-,-,TRBJ2-5,TGTGCCAGCAGCCGGGGGAGCGCCCAAGAGACCCAGTACTTC,CASSRGSAQETQYF
TRBV6-2/TRBV6-3,-,-,TRBJ2-1,TGTGCCAGCAGTTACTCAAACCAGGGTCACAATGAGCAGTTCTTC,CASSYSNQGHNEQFF
TRBV12-3/TRBV12-4,few,TRBD2,TRBJ2-2,TGTGCCAGCAGTTTATGGTTAGCGGGAGGGCCTCGGGAGCTGTTTTTT,CASSLWLAGGPRELFF
TRBV29-1,-,TRBD1,TRBJ1-1,TGCAGCGGTGAGGGGGCGGTTTCGGGCACTGAAGCTTTCTTT,CSGEGAVSGTEAFF
TRBV28,-,-,TRBJ2-2,TGTGCCAGCAGTCTATTCAGGGGAGGGGCCGGGGAGCTGTTTTTT,CASSLFRGGAGELFF
TRBV7-2,few,-,TRBJ2-4,TGTGCCAGCAGCTCATCACAAACACAACAAAACATTCAGTACTTC,CASSSSQTQQNIQYF
TRBV12-3/TRBV12-4,-,-,TRBJ2-5,TGTGCCAGCAGCTCCGACCCCCGGAGGGAGACCCAGTACTTC,CASSSDPRRETQYF
TRBV29-1,-,TRBD2,TRBJ2-7,TGCAGCGTTGGAGGGAGCGGGAGGTCCTACGAGCAGTACTTC,CSVGGSGRSYEQYF
TRBV4-3,many,-,TRBJ2-7,TGCGCCAGCAGCCAAGAACTGGCAGGATCCTACGAGCAGTACTTC,CASSQELAGSYEQYF
TRBV20-1,-,-,TRBJ1-1,TGCAGTGCTCGACTGAACACTGGAGCTTTCTTT,CSARLNTGAFF
TRBV7-1,-,TRBD2,TRBJ2-6,TGTGCCAGCAGCCCTAGGGCGGGGACTAGCGGGAGGAGCTCTGGGGCCAACGTCCTGACTTTC,CASSPRAGTSGRSSGANVLTF
TRBV3-1,-,-,TRBJ2-3,TGTGCCAGCAGCCAAGATGAGCTGGATACGCAGTATTTT,CASSQDELDTQYF
TRBV12-3/TRBV12-4,many,-,TRBJ1-3,TGTGCCAGCGCGAAAGTAGGCGGGACGCCAACATATTTT,CASAKVGGTPTYF
TRBV5-1,few,TRBD2,TRBJ2-2,TGCGCCACAGCTATGGCTAGCGGGAGGTCGAACACCGGGGAGCTGTTTTTT,CATAMASGRSNTGELFF
TRBV18,many,-,TRBJ2-5,TGTGCCAGCTCACCACCCCCCGGGGAGACCCAGTACTTC,CASSPPPGETQYF
TRBV19,-,-,TRBJ1-1,TGTGCCAGTAGTATCCCCGGATACTACACTGAAGCTTTCTTT,CASSIPGYYTEAFF
TRBV27,few,-,TRBJ2-1,TGTGCCAGCAGTTTTGACGGAGGCTCCTACAATGAGCAGTTCTTC,CASSFDGGSYNEQFF
TRBV4-1,-,TRBD2,TRBJ2-1,TGCGCCAGCAGCCACCGAGCGGGAGAACGGGAGCAGTTCTTC,CASSHRAGEREQFF
TRBV12-5,-,-,TRBJ2-3,TGTGCTAGTCTTAGAACCGGCTCCACAGATACGCAGTATTTT,CASLRTGSTDTQYF
TRBV9,-,-,TRBJ1-1,TGTGCCAGCAGCGTGTTAGGAGACAGATGGGTCACTGAAGCTTTCTTT,CASSVLGDRWVTEAFF